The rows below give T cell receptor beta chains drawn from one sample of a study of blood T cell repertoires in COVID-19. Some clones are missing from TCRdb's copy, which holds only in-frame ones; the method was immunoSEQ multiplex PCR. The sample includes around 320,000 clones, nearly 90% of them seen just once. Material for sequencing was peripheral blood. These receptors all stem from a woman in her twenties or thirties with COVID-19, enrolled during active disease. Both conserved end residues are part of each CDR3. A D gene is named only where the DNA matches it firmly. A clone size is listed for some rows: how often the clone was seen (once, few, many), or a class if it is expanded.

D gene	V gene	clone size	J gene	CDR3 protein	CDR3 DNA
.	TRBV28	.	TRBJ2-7	CASSVSGGGREQYF	TGTGCCAGCAGTGTCTCGGGCGGGGGCCGCGAGCAGTACTTC
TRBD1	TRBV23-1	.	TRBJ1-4	CASSQNWGTGDEKLFF	TGCGCCAGCAGTCAAAATTGGGGGACAGGGGATGAAAAACTGTTTTTT
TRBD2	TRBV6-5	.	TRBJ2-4	CASRREGSVIQYF	TGTGCCAGCAGAAGGGAGGGGTCGGTCATTCAGTACTTC
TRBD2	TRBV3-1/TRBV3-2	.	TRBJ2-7	CASSHPPRGLAVDEQYF	TGTGCCAGCAGCCATCCCCCACGGGGACTAGCGGTTGACGAGCAGTACTTC
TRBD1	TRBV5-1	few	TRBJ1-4	CASSPAPGQGAREKLFF	TGCGCCAGCAGCCCAGCACCAGGACAGGGGGCGAGGGAAAAACTGTTTTTT
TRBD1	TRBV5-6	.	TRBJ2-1	CASSGTGVFFF	TGTGCCAGCAGCGGGACAGGGGTTTTCTTCTTC
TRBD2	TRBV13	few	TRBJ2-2	CASSPEGGAGELFF	TGTGCCAGCAGCCCCGAGGGAGGGGCTGGGGAGCTGTTTTTT
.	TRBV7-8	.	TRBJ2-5	CASSTGAGKETQYF	TGTGCCAGCAGCACTGGGGCGGGGAAAGAGACCCAGTACTTC
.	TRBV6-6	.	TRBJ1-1	CASGESGTEAFF	TGTGCCAGCGGCGAGAGCGGCACTGAAGCTTTCTTT
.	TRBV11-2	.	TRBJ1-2	CASSLNSGRGYTF	TGTGCCAGCAGCTTAAACAGCGGCCGTGGCTACACCTTC
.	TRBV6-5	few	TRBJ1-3	CASRGGSSSGNTIYF	TGTGCCAGCCGGGGGGGATCTAGCTCTGGAAACACCATATATTTT
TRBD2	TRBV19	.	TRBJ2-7	CASSIYGGGYEQYF	TGTGCCAGTAGTATCTACGGGGGGGGTTACGAGCAGTACTTC
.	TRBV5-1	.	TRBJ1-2	CASSRIGATNYGYTF	TGCGCCAGCAGCCGGATAGGGGCCACTAACTATGGCTACACCTTC
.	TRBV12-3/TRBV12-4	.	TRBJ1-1	CASSLGQNTEAFF	TGTGCCAGCAGTTTAGGGCAGAACACTGAAGCTTTCTTT
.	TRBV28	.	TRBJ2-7	CASSPGLPTYEQYF	TGTGCCAGCAGTCCCGGACTCCCTACCTACGAGCAGTACTTC
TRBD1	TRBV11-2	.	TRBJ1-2	CASSLGQGINYGYTF	TGTGCCAGCAGCTTAGGACAGGGGATTAACTATGGCTACACCTTC
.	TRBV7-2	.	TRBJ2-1	CASSFGSHEQFF	TGTGCCAGCAGCTTTGGTAGTCACGAGCAGTTCTTC